Each of the 23 T cell receptor beta chains below was sequenced from the same sample in a study of blood T cells in healthy people across ages. Then a second PCR, running about 6 to 12 cycles, was carried out with a sample-barcoded 5' primer and a J-beta primer mix. TCRdb ran MiXCR on the 5' RACE reads and lists one entry per CDR3 protein. The sample lists about 1,500,000 distinct CDR3 sequences, 28% seen once, with less than 9.5% in the top ten. Source material: blood. These receptors were obtained from a young woman in good health.

Details on this clonotype: One end of the junction varies from germline; a read error may be responsible. The rearrangement uses TRBV18 and TRBJ2-1; 10 bases are a match to TRBD2. The CDR3 length is 19 residues. Per germline, CDR1 KGHSH and CDR2 LQKENI. The CDR3 spells CASPPILAGGKSSYNEQFF. The CDR3 region has the DNA TGTGCCAGCCCACCTATTTTAGCGGGAGGAAAAAGCTCCTACAATGAGCAGTTCTTC.

Concerning this clonotype: It may be a read error: a sequence one base away is much more abundant. This chain joins TRBV5-1 and TRBJ2-5; the D gene is possibly TRBD1 (7 bases). Per the germline V gene, CDR1 is SGHRS and CDR2 is YFSETQ. CDR3 length equals 16 residues. CDR3 DNA: TGCGCCAGCAGCGCCTCGACAGGGCGGGATGGAGAGACCCAGCACTTC. It codes for CASSASTGRDGETQHF.

This clonotype appeared many times. The V call is TRBV29-1, the J call TRBJ2-7; 7 nucleotides match TRBD1. The CDR3 length is 13 residues. CDR1 and CDR2 (germline): SQVTM, ANQGSEA. V lost 0 bases, J lost 2 bases, and 1 base stayed unmatched. The CDR3 spells CSVEERGPYEQYF. CDR3 nucleotides: TGCAGCGTTGAAGAAAGGGGGCCCTACGAGCAGTACTTC.

The rearrangement links TRBV5-4 to TRBJ2-1; D is ambiguous. Germline-derived CDR1 and CDR2 are SGHNT and YYREEE (reference sequence). Trimming pared 4 bases from V and 6 bases from J, leaving 20 bases between. This CDR3 comprises 16 residues. The CDR3 DNA is TGTGCCAGCAGCCTCCCCCTTAGCCCTATGGTCAATGAGCAGTTCTTC. Translating it yields CASSLPLSPMVNEQFF.

A note on this clonotype: At one boundary the junction diverges from the germline segment, which might be a read error. The chain employs TRBV5-5 and TRBJ2-5; D is possibly TRBD2 (5 bases). The germline V gene encodes CDR1 SGHKS and CDR2 YYEKEE (reference sequence). The CDR3 runs 15 residues. Here the CDR3 reads CVSSSGWSSAETQYF. In DNA form, the CDR3 reads TGTGTCAGCAGCTCCGGTTGGAGTAGCGCGGAGACCCAGTACTTC.

This clonotype has a handful of counts. The rearrangement joins TRBV7-6 to TRBJ2-1, with D possibly matching TRBD1 (5 bases). V gave up 7 bases and J gave up 5 bases, with 21 bases separating them. This CDR3 has 16 amino acids. Germline values: CDR1 SGHVS, CDR2 FNYEAQ. DNA for the CDR3: TGTGCCAGCACTCCTGGTCAGGGTGCAGGCAACAATGAGCAGTTCTTC. Protein sequence: CASTPGQGAGNNEQFF. The full variable domain, rest sourced from reference TRBV7-6 and TRBJ2-1, is GAGVSQSPRYKVTKRGQDVALRCDPISGHVSLYWYRQALGQGPEFLTYFNYEAQQDKSGLPNDRFSAERPEGSISTLTIQRTEQRDSAMYRCASTPGQGAGNNEQFFGPGTRLTVL.

This clonotype was counted at least ten times. The chain combines TRBV29-1 with TRBJ2-3; either TRBD1 or TRBD2 may fit D (5 bases each). The CDR3 is 14 residues long. Trimming cost V 8 bases and J 5 bases, with 20 bases left between them. The germline V gene encodes CDR1 SQVTM and CDR2 ANQGSEA. The CDR3 region is CSCTGTRGVDTQYF. In nucleotides, the CDR3 is TGCAGCTGCACCGGGACGAGGGGAGTAGATACGCAGTATTTT.

This rearrangement joins TRBV27 to TRBJ1-4; D remains unclear. The CDR3 extends over 12 amino acids. Germline lookup yields CDR1 MNHEY and CDR2 SMNVEV (reference sequence). V lost 8 bases and J 10 bases, leaving 14 bases between the germline ends. In nucleotides, the CDR3 is TGTGCCAGCTATTCGAGGGAAGGAAAACTGTTTTTT. As protein: CASYSREGKLFF. Full variable domain (missing parts from reference TRBV27 and TRBJ1-4): EAQVTQNPRYLITVTGKKLTVTCSQNMNHEYMSWYRQDPGLGLRQIYYSMNVEVTDKGDVPEGYKVSRKEKRNFPLILESPSPNQTSLYFCASYSREGKLFFGSGTQLSVL.

This clonotype was seen only a few times. V and J are TRBV9 and TRBJ2-3; no firm D call. The ends were cut back, 0 bases at V and 2 bases at J, with 10 bases in the middle. Per the germline V gene, CDR1 is SGDLS and CDR2 is YYNGEE. The CDR3 covers 15 residues. The CDR3 DNA is TGTGCCAGCAGCGTAGGTCCGGACGCCACAGATACGCAGTATTTT. Translated: CASSVGPDATDTQYF.

The chain joins TRBV6-1 to TRBJ1-2; D is unclear. The CDR3 is 12 amino acids. V was shortened by 8 bases and J by 8 bases, with 15 bases between the two germline ends. Germline V lookup: CDR1 MNHNS, CDR2 SASEGT. The CDR3 bases are TGTGCCAGCCATCCGGGAGGGCGCGGCTACACCTTC. It codes for CASHPGGRGYTF.

In its sample, this clonotype was seen a few times. V is TRBV11-2 and J is TRBJ2-1; 11 bases agree with TRBD2. V was clipped by 4 bases and J by 6 bases; unmatched bases: 2. CDR1 and CDR2 from the germline V gene are SGHAT and FQNNGV. This CDR3 spans 14 amino acids. The CDR3 bases are TGTGCCAGCAGCTGGGGACTAGCGGCCAATGAGCAGTTCTTC. This translates into CASSWGLAANEQFF.

There are many counts of this clonotype. The chain employs TRBV10-3 and TRBJ2-7; D unclear. Germline V gene sequence: CDR1 ENHRY, CDR2 SYGVKD. The CDR3 is 12 amino acids. V was trimmed by 3 bases and J by 3 bases, leaving 6 bases between them. CDR3: CAISELRYEQYF. The CDR3 DNA sequence: TGTGCCATCAGTGAACTCCGCTACGAGCAGTACTTC.

This clonotype was detected ten times or more. The CDR3 DNA follows: TGCAGCGTTGTGGGCACGTCCTACGAGCAGTACTTC. It yields the protein CSVVGTSYEQYF. This rearrangement joins TRBV29-1 to TRBJ2-7; D gene uncertain. There are 12 residues in the CDR3. V lost 4 bases to trimming and J lost 1 base, with 8 bases between them. Per germline, CDR1 SQVTM and CDR2 ANQGSEA.

As regards this clonotype: A read error may be the cause here, since a much bigger clone is one base away. V and J are TRBV5-1 and TRBJ2-1; D possibly corresponds to TRBD2 (5 bases). V was cut by 5 bases and J by 7 bases, with 16 bases left in between. Per the germline V gene, CDR1 is SGHRS and CDR2 is YFSETQ. This CDR3 region has 14 residues. Here the CDR3 DNA reads TGCGCCAGCAGTAGGGAGAAGGATCGGAATGAGCAGTTCTTC. The encoded protein is CASSREKDRNEQFF.

This clonotype was found a few times. Just one base apart from a much larger clone, this may be a read error. This chain uses TRBV4-1 with TRBJ2-1; 8 bases are a match to TRBD2. This CDR3 spans 17 amino acids. CDR1 and CDR2 (germline): MGHRA, YSYEKL. CDR3 loop: CAGSQVRGRPSYNEQFF. In nucleotides, the CDR3 is TGCGCCGGCAGCCAAGTTCGCGGGAGGCCCTCCTACAATGAGCAGTTCTTC.

This sequence joins TRBV7-9 and TRBJ1-1, with D unresolved. V was pared by 0 bases and J by 5 bases, with 10 bases between. CDR1 and CDR2 from the germline V gene are SEHNR and FQNEAQ (reference sequence). The CDR3 runs to 14 residues. The CDR3 bases are TGTGCCAGCAGCTTAGCGGGAGGCGCAACTGAAGCTTTCTTT. Translating gives CASSLAGGATEAFF.

The chain's CDR3 is CSARVAGSSHEQYF. In DNA, the CDR3 is TGCAGTGCTAGAGTGGCCGGGAGCAGCCACGAGCAGTACTTC. The rearrangement uses TRBV20-1 and TRBJ2-7, with D perhaps TRBD2 (6 bases). CDR1 is DFQATT and CDR2 is SNEGSKA in the germline V gene (reference sequence). This CDR3 comprises 14 residues. V lost 1 base and J lost 5, with 15 bases in between.

V and J are TRBV2 and TRBJ1-4, with D possibly matching TRBD1 (6 bases). This CDR3 region has 16 residues. Germline-derived CDR1 and CDR2 are SNHLY and FYNNEI. V was clipped by 6 bases and J by 8 bases, with 22 bases between them. In DNA form, the CDR3 reads TGTGCCAGCAGGCCGGAGGGGGGACCCTCGGGGGAAAAACTGTTTTTT. It translates to CASRPEGGPSGEKLFF.

The chain links TRBV24-1 to TRBJ1-2; 7 bases match TRBD1. The CDR3 covers 13 residues. The germline CDR1 and CDR2 sequences are KGHDR and SFDVKD. V gave up 10 bases and J gave up 2 bases; unmatched junction bases: 6. CDR3 region: CATQFRGNYGYTF. The CDR3 DNA reads as TGTGCCACTCAATTCAGGGGGAACTATGGCTACACCTTC.

The chain has TRBV5-1 and TRBJ1-6; D unclear. The germline V gene encodes CDR1 SGHRS and CDR2 YFSETQ. The CDR3 loop spans 15 amino acids. Between the trimmed V and J ends, which lost 4 bases and 9 bases, there was a span of 17 bases. CDR3 loop: CASSVGSHTGSPLHF. The DNA for the CDR3 is TGCGCCAGCAGCGTTGGATCCCACACGGGTTCACCCCTCCACTTT.

This clonotype came up a few times. The genes are TRBV9 and TRBJ2-1; possible D gene TRBD2, 6 bases. Trimming removed 3 bases from V and 5 bases from J, with 12 bases in between. This CDR3 is 14 amino acids long. Germline V gene data show CDR1 as SGDLS and CDR2 as YYNGEE. The chain's CDR3 is CASSASPSDNEQFF. The CDR3 DNA sequence: TGTGCCAGCAGCGCCTCTCCTAGCGACAATGAGCAGTTCTTC.

This clonotype has just one count. The CDR3 region is CASSAGTSLNTEAFF. The CDR3, as DNA: TGTGCCAGCAGCGCAGGGACGTCACTGAACACTGAAGCTTTCTTT. The V call is TRBV9, the J call TRBJ1-1; tentatively, D is TRBD1 (5 bases). CDR3 length: 15 amino acids. Trimming cost V 3 bases and J 0 bases, with 12 bases left between them. The germline V gene has CDR1 SGDLS and CDR2 YYNGEE.

V and J are TRBV7-9 and TRBJ2-5, with 7 bases identical to TRBD1. This CDR3 contains 14 residues. Germline CDR1 reads SEHNR; CDR2 reads FQNEAQ (reference sequence). After removal of 5 bases from V and 11 bases from J, the junction contained 14 bases not matched to a gene. CDR3 amino acids: CASSLDRVEDEQYF. The CDR3 region has the DNA TGTGCCAGCAGCCTCGACAGGGTTGAGGATGAGCAGTACTTC.